Listed below are T cell receptor beta chains from one sample, sequenced in a study of T cells in Graves' hyperthyroidism and ophthalmopathy. TCRdb reprocessed the multiplex PCR reads with MiXCR, giving one entry per CDR3 protein. The data contain under 65,000 distinct CDR3 sequences, about 57% of them singletons. Sequencing was performed on blood. Receptors originate from an older woman with Graves' ophthalmopathy. CDR3s include the opening cysteine and the closing phenylalanine or tryptophan. A D gene is named only where the DNA matches it firmly. A clone size is listed for some rows: how often the clone was seen (once, few, many), or a class if it is expanded.

>TRBV12-3/TRBV12-4|TRBJ2-7|many|-|14
CASRRDGSSYEQYF
TGTGCCAGCAGGAGGGACGGCAGCTCCTACGAGCAGTACTTC
>TRBV20-1|TRBJ1-5|-|TRBD1|13
CSATGTGYQPQHF
TGCAGTGCTACCGGGACAGGATATCAGCCCCAGCATTTT
>TRBV6-6|TRBJ2-3|many|TRBD1|14
CASSPRTGPDTQYF
TGTGCCAGCAGTCCTCGGACAGGCCCAGATACGCAGTATTTT
>TRBV7-2|TRBJ2-5|many|-|14
CASRQGGAVETQYF
TGTGCCAGCAGGCAAGGGGGGGCCGTAGAGACCCAGTACTTC
>TRBV20-1|TRBJ2-5|many|TRBD1|15
CSARPLGQGRETQYF
TGCAGTGCTAGACCGTTAGGACAGGGCCGAGAGACCCAGTACTTC
>TRBV14|TRBJ2-7|-|-|15
CAISPPRGPWVEQYF
TGTGCCATCAGCCCCCCCCGGGGACCCTGGGTCGAGCAGTACTTC
>TRBV6-1|TRBJ1-1|-|-|16
CASSPGPVTGYTEAFF
TGTGCCAGCAGTCCCGGGCCTGTGACTGGCTACACTGAAGCTTTCTTT
>TRBV6-6|TRBJ2-2|many|TRBD2|16
CASSRGLAGGTGELFF
TGTGCCAGCAGTAGGGGCCTAGCGGGAGGTACCGGGGAGCTGTTTTTT
>TRBV5-8|TRBJ1-1|-|-|14
CASSLRGVGTEAFF
TGTGCCAGCAGCTTGAGGGGCGTTGGAACTGAAGCTTTCTTT
>TRBV7-9|TRBJ1-3|once|-|14
CASSLEGPGNTIYF
TGTGCCAGCAGCTTGGAGGGCCCAGGAAACACCATATATTTT
>TRBV12-3/TRBV12-4|TRBJ2-5|-|TRBD1|15
CASSGDRGSGETQYF
TGTGCCAGCAGTGGGGACAGGGGCAGTGGAGAGACCCAGTACTTC
>TRBV20-1|TRBJ2-2|-|-|14
CSAKAGGETGELFF
TGCAGTGCTAAGGCCGGGGGCGAAACCGGGGAGCTGTTTTTT
>TRBV7-8|TRBJ2-1|-|TRBD2|18
CASSLGLAGLSSYNEQFF
TGTGCCAGCAGCTTGGGACTAGCGGGCCTGAGCTCCTACAATGAGCAGTTCTTC
>TRBV5-4|TRBJ1-6|-|TRBD1|16
CASSSAEQGRNSPLHF
TGTGCCAGCAGCTCGGCCGAACAGGGGAGGAATTCACCCCTCCACTTT
>TRBV13|TRBJ2-6|many|-|15
CASSLTVPGANVLTF
TGTGCCAGCAGCTTAACAGTGCCTGGGGCCAACGTCCTGACTTTC
>TRBV6-1|TRBJ1-6|many|-|13
CASRITRESPLHF
TGTGCCAGCAGGATCACTAGGGAATCACCCCTCCACTTT
>TRBV5-1|TRBJ2-1|-|TRBD2|17
CASRRTFSGRAANEQFF
TGCGCCAGCAGACGGACATTTAGCGGGAGGGCCGCGAATGAGCAGTTCTTC
>TRBV5-6|TRBJ2-7|-|TRBD2|15
CASSRLAGDSYEQYF
TGTGCCAGCAGCCGACTAGCGGGGGACTCCTACGAGCAGTACTTC
>TRBV5-1|TRBJ2-7|-|TRBD2|15
CASSRPGTSGGEQYF
TGTGCCAGCAGCAGACCCGGGACTAGCGGCGGCGAGCAGTACTTC
>TRBV7-9|TRBJ2-7|-|TRBD1|16
CASSLALPGQPYEQYF
TGTGCCAGCAGCTTAGCTCTACCGGGACAGCCCTACGAGCAGTACTTC
>TRBV7-2|TRBJ1-1|many|TRBD1|14
CASSSTGRGTEAFF
TGTGCCAGCAGCTCGACAGGGAGAGGCACTGAAGCTTTCTTT
>TRBV7-2|TRBJ2-3|few|TRBD2|16
CASSKGLAGGTDTQYF
TGTGCCAGCAGCAAAGGGTTAGCGGGAGGTACCGATACGCAGTATTTT
>TRBV20-1|TRBJ2-5|many|TRBD2|19
CSARLLSGLAGTTQETQYF
TGCAGTGCTAGACTATTATCGGGACTAGCGGGGACAACTCAAGAGACCCAGTACTTC
>TRBV11-3|TRBJ2-1|-|TRBD2|12
CASSHPAGKQFF
TGTGCCAGCAGCCACCCAGCGGGAAAGCAGTTCTTC
>TRBV24-1|TRBJ2-3|medium-sized|-|14
CATSRGASTDTQYF
TGTGCCACCAGTCGGGGGGCTAGCACAGATACGCAGTATTTT
>TRBV27|TRBJ1-1|many|TRBD1|15
CASITTGDSQTEAFF
TGTGCCAGCATCACTACCGGGGACAGCCAGACTGAAGCTTTCTTT
>TRBV19|TRBJ2-7|-|TRBD2|14
CASSMTSGSHEQYF
TGTGCCAGTAGTATGACTAGCGGGAGCCACGAGCAGTACTTC
>TRBV20-1|TRBJ1-3|-|-|14
CSAKAADGSNTIYF
TGCAGTGCTAAGGCGGCCGACGGATCGAACACCATATATTTT
>TRBV4-2|TRBJ2-5|many|TRBD2|16
CASSQVLAGGQETQYF
TGTGCCAGCAGCCAAGTACTAGCGGGGGGCCAAGAGACCCAGTACTTC
>TRBV7-9|TRBJ1-5|-|TRBD1|16
CASAITRGQGSGPQHF
TGTGCCAGCGCGATCACTAGGGGACAGGGCTCTGGGCCCCAGCATTTT
>TRBV29-1|TRBJ2-7|-|-|14
CSVEDRGRIFEQYF
TGCAGCGTTGAAGACAGGGGACGGATCTTCGAGCAGTACTTC
>TRBV7-2|TRBJ2-5|-|TRBD2|16
CASSLALSGAQETQYF
TGTGCCAGCAGCTTAGCGCTCAGCGGGGCCCAAGAGACCCAGTACTTC
>TRBV12-3/TRBV12-4|TRBJ2-3|many|-|15
CASSAGTLSTDTQYF
TGTGCCAGCAGCGCCGGGACGTTAAGCACAGATACGCAGTATTTT
>TRBV7-2|TRBJ2-1|-|-|15
CASSWGGPGDNEQFF
TGTGCCAGCAGCTGGGGCGGGCCGGGGGACAATGAGCAGTTCTTC
>TRBV15|TRBJ2-7|-|TRBD2|16
CATSSFLAGGPYEQYF
TGTGCCACCAGCAGCTTCCTAGCGGGAGGGCCCTACGAGCAGTACTTC
>TRBV7-2|TRBJ1-4|-|-|15
CASSFGGPINEKLFF
TGTGCCAGCAGCTTTGGGGGACCGATAAATGAAAAACTGTTTTTT
>TRBV29-1|TRBJ1-5|-|-|15
CSVGHSGANNQPQHF
TGCAGCGTCGGACACTCTGGGGCCAACAATCAGCCCCAGCATTTT
>TRBV10-1|TRBJ1-1|-|TRBD1|16
CASSPGQGRSSSEAFF
TGCGCTAGCAGCCCCGGACAGGGGAGATCTTCTTCTGAAGCTTTCTTT